The 31 T cell receptor beta chains presented below share a single source sample, sequenced in a study of monozygotic twins with inflammatory bowel disease. From its re-call of the 5' RACE reads, TCRdb lists each CDR3 protein once, without DNA. This repertoire includes around 380,000 distinct CDR3 sequences. Source material: blood. These receptors came from a human donor with ulcerative colitis or Crohn's disease, or a healthy co-twin of an affected twin (not recorded which).

V gene TRBV5-5 combines with J gene TRBJ1-2; TCRdb designates TRBD1, a call that cannot be tested without DNA. Germline assignment: CDR1 SGHKS and CDR2 YYEKEE (reference sequence). There are 14 residues in the CDR3. The CDR3 sequence is CASSLYAGADGYTF.

The chain couples TRBV6-5 to TRBJ2-1; the TRBD1 assignment by TCRdb is unverifiable without DNA. This CDR3 region has 13 residues. Germline CDR1 is MNHEY and CDR2 is SVGAGI. CDR3: CASSYSGTGGQFF.

The rearrangement links TRBV5-1 to TRBJ2-3; the TRBD2 assignment by TCRdb is unverifiable without DNA. This CDR3 region has 16 residues. Per germline, CDR1 SGHRS and CDR2 YFSETQ. This chain's CDR3 is CASSSGLALDTDTQYF.

The CDR3 spells CASSQARSHSYNEQFF. This chain connects TRBV4-2 to TRBJ2-1. In germline, CDR1 is LGHNA, CDR2 YNFKEQ. The CDR3 runs 16 residues.

The chain couples TRBV29-1 to TRBJ2-5; TCRdb indicates TRBD1, and absent DNA this call remains unverified. The germline CDR1 and CDR2 sequences are SQVTM and ANQGSEA. CDR3 length equals 12 residues. The CDR3 spells CSVYQGQETQYF.

CDR3: CASSPSRDTQYF. The rearrangement uses TRBV12-3 or TRBV12-4 and TRBJ2-3. The CDR3 is made up of 12 amino acids.

V is TRBV6-1 and J is TRBJ1-2. Germline CDR1 and CDR2: MNHNS and SASEGT. The CDR3 covers 14 residues. CDR3 region: CASSEAQGNYGYTF.

The chain uses TRBV20-1 and TRBJ2-1; TCRdb selects TRBD2, and the lack of DNA leaves this call unchecked. The CDR3 runs 17 residues. The germline V gene has CDR1 DFQATT and CDR2 SNEGSKA (reference sequence). The CDR3 protein is CSARLAGGLPAYNEQFF.

This chain's CDR3 is CASSFGGRGTGELFF. The rearrangement uses TRBV5-1 and TRBJ2-2; the TCRdb call, TRBD1, lacks DNA for checking. The CDR3 loop spans 15 amino acids. Germline CDR1 SGHRS, CDR2 YFSETQ.

The rearrangement uses TRBV14 and TRBJ2-2. Looked up from germline, CDR1 is SGHDN and CDR2 is FVKESK. CDR3 size: 13 residues. CDR3 region: CASSQVQTGELFF.

The chain uses TRBV15 and TRBJ2-1; there is no DNA to check the TCRdb D call of TRBD1. The germline V gene encodes CDR1 LNHNV and CDR2 YYDKDF (reference sequence). The length of the CDR3 is 16 residues. The CDR3 region is CATSRDSQGAVNEQFF.

The V and J genes are TRBV18 and TRBJ1-2; the D gene TCRdb calls, TRBD1, cannot be checked with no DNA. CDR3 length: 13 residues. CDR1 is KGHSH, CDR2 LQKENI, per germline. The CDR3 reads CASSPGQDYGYTF.

The chain uses TRBV6-6 and TRBJ1-4. This CDR3 spans 12 amino acids. Germline V gives CDR1 MNHNY, CDR2 SVGAGI (reference sequence). CDR3 amino acids: CASSQAVEKLFF.

The rearrangement uses TRBV10-3 and TRBJ2-2; TCRdb outputs TRBD2, but without DNA this stays unchecked. The CDR3 is 12 amino acids. The V gene's germline CDR1 is ENHRY and CDR2 SYGVKD. The CDR3 is CAIRGLAGELFF.

This rearrangement joins TRBV28 to TRBJ1-2; the D gene TCRdb calls, TRBD1, cannot be checked with no DNA. This CDR3 is 15 amino acids long. Germline assignment: CDR1 MDHEN and CDR2 SYDVKM. The CDR3 is CASSISLGQGFGYTF.

The rearrangement joins TRBV7-6 to TRBJ2-3; TCRdb's D call of TRBD2 is untestable without DNA. CDR1 and CDR2 from the germline V gene are SGHVS and FNYEAQ. The CDR3 totals 16 residues. CDR3 amino acids: CASSFTSGGATDTQYF.

The rearrangement uses TRBV5-6 and TRBJ1-6; as DNA is missing, the TRBD1 call by TCRdb cannot be tested. The CDR3 length is 19 residues. From germline, CDR1 is SGHDT and CDR2 YYEEEE. CDR3 sequence reads: CASSLFVRDISSYNSPLHF.

The V and J genes are TRBV18 and TRBJ2-2; the D call from TCRdb, TRBD1, cannot be confirmed without DNA. Germline V gene lookup returns CDR1 KGHSH and CDR2 LQKENI. This CDR3 spans 16 amino acids. CDR3: CASSRIGAENTGELFF.

The rearrangement joins TRBV20-1 to TRBJ2-5. In germline, CDR1 is DFQATT, CDR2 SNEGSKA (reference sequence). The CDR3 runs 14 residues. CDR3 sequence reads: CSAHNGVRTATQYF.

V gene TRBV20-1 combines with J gene TRBJ2-5; TCRdb reports TRBD2, a call that lacks DNA to check it against. From germline, CDR1 is DFQATT and CDR2 SNEGSKA (reference sequence). The CDR3 length is 13 residues. The CDR3 loop is CSAMVAGVETQYF.

The chain couples TRBV14 to TRBJ2-1; TCRdb's D gene call, TRBD1, goes unchecked for lack of DNA. This CDR3 is built from 16 residues. Looked up from germline, CDR1 is SGHDN and CDR2 is FVKESK. The chain's CDR3 is CASSPRQGPSYNEQFF. Full variable domain (remainder filled in from reference TRBV14 and TRBJ2-1): EAGVTQFPSHSVIEKGQTVTLRCDPISGHDNLYWYRRVMGKEIKFLLHFVKESKQDESGMPNNRFLAERTGGTYSTLKVQPAELEDSGVYFCASSPRQGPSYNEQFFGPGTRLTVL.

V gene TRBV4-2 combines with J gene TRBJ2-7; TCRdb proposes TRBD1, but this gene call is untestable without DNA. The germline V gene has CDR1 LGHNA and CDR2 YNFKEQ. The CDR3 covers 14 residues. CDR3 region: CASSLGTVSHEQYF.

This rearrangement joins TRBV7-2 to TRBJ1-2; the D gene TCRdb calls, TRBD1, cannot be checked with no DNA. Germline V gene lookup returns CDR1 SGHTA and CDR2 FQGNSA. The CDR3 is made up of 15 amino acids. The CDR3 reads CASSLGGGAWYGYTF.

V gene TRBV20-1 combines with J gene TRBJ2-3; TCRdb indicates TRBD2, and absent DNA this call remains unverified. This CDR3 region has 17 residues. CDR1 is DFQATT and CDR2 is SNEGSKA in the germline V gene (reference sequence). The CDR3: CSASPRRRTLSTDTQYF.

V and J are TRBV18 and TRBJ2-3. The CDR3 extends over 14 amino acids. The germline V gene has CDR1 KGHSH and CDR2 LQKENI. The CDR3 here is CASSLSWRGDTQYF.

This rearrangement joins TRBV28 to TRBJ2-7; the TRBD1 assignment by TCRdb is unverifiable without DNA. The CDR3 sequence is 15 residues long. Germline V gives CDR1 MDHEN, CDR2 SYDVKM. The CDR3 sequence is CASSLSLAGPYEQYF.

The rearrangement links TRBV10-3 to TRBJ2-7. Looked up from germline, CDR1 is ENHRY and CDR2 is SYGVKD. The CDR3 covers 13 residues. The chain's CDR3 is CAIGRQSSYEQYF.

The chain links TRBV27 to TRBJ2-2; without DNA, the TCRdb call of TRBD1 cannot be checked. This CDR3 is built from 16 residues. Germline-derived CDR1 and CDR2 are MNHEY and SMNVEV (reference sequence). CDR3 loop: CASSFGQGSIGGELFF.

The J gene is TRBJ2-3, the V gene TRBV9; TCRdb's assignment of TRBD1 cannot be checked, as there is no DNA. This CDR3 is 17 amino acids long. From germline, CDR1 is SGDLS and CDR2 YYNGEE. The CDR3 reads CASSVDSPGKGTDTQYF.

The CDR3 protein is CASSYHRGPESTIYF. The V gene is TRBV6-5, the J gene TRBJ1-3; TCRdb calls TRBD1, which cannot be checked without DNA. The CDR3 length is 15 residues. Germline V gene sequence: CDR1 MNHEY, CDR2 SVGAGI.

The chain recombines TRBV21-1 with TRBJ1-2. TRBV21-1 is a recognized pseudogene. The CDR3 runs to 14 residues. CDR3 region: CASSKQGGIHGYTF.